Shown below are 13 T cell receptor beta chains from a single sample sequenced in a study of patients and donors after allogeneic stem cell transplantation. Each CDR3 protein gets one entry after TCRdb re-called the RT-PCR reads with MiXCR. The profile shows about a million distinct CDR3 sequences, 15% to 20% of them singletons. The sequenced sample consisted of blood, either unsorted or a sorted T cell fraction (not recorded which). The receptors originated from a human donor who was either an allogeneic HSCT recipient or a stem cell or donor lymphocyte infusion donor (not recorded which). It is not recorded whose cells these are; they may come from a transplant donor.

The table lists this clonotype with a few counts. The chain carries TRBV5-6 and TRBJ1-2; 8 bases map to TRBD1. Germline CDR1 SGHDT, CDR2 YYEEEE. The CDR3 sequence is 15 residues long. V shed 5 bases and J 12 bases; nucleotides not matched to a gene: 18. The CDR3 coding sequence is TGTGCCAGCAGACCGGGACAGGTTCAGGCTACCCCCCACACCTTC. Its translation is CASRPGQVQATPHTF. Combining the CDR3 with reference TRBV5-6 and TRBJ1-2 gives the whole variable domain DAGVTQSPTHLIKTRGQQVTLRCSPKSGHDTVSWYQQALGQGPQFIFQYYEEEERQRGNFPDRFSGHQFPNYSSELNVNALLLGDSALYLCASRPGQVQATPHTFGSGTRLTVV.

In its sample, this clonotype was seen a few times. The gene calls are TRBV12-3 or TRBV12-4 and TRBJ1-6, with 9 bases identical to TRBD1. The CDR3 consists of 15 residues. V trimming: 6 bases; J trimming: 7 bases; junction bases outside the gene matches: 7. The CDR3: CASSFGQGTNSPLHF. In DNA form, the CDR3 reads TGTGCCAGCAGCTTCGGACAGGGGACCAATTCACCCCTCCACTTT.

This clonotype has only a few counts. This sequence joins TRBV29-1 and TRBJ2-2; 8 bases fit TRBD1. J was trimmed by 6 bases and V by 6 bases; bases with no gene match: 6. CDR1 SQVTM and CDR2 ANQGSEA come from the germline V gene. The CDR3 consists of 13 residues. CDR3 in DNA: TGCAGCGTAGACGGGACAGGCTCCGGGGAGCTGTTTTTT. This encodes CSVDGTGSGELFF.

V and J are TRBV7-2 and TRBJ2-7, with D possibly called TRBD1 or TRBD2 (6 bases each). CDR3 length: 15 amino acids. CDR1 and CDR2 (germline): SGHTA, FQGNSA. Trimming pared 4 bases from V and 6 bases from J, leaving 19 bases between. As DNA, the CDR3 is TGTGCCAGCAGCTCCTTAGGGGGGCACGGCCGCGAGCAGTACTTC. Translated: CASSSLGGHGREQYF.

The V call is TRBV7-2, the J call TRBJ1-1; D call uncertain. There are 14 residues in the CDR3. The germline V gene has CDR1 SGHTA and CDR2 FQGNSA. V gave up 1 base and J gave up 8 bases, with 14 bases separating them. CDR3 loop: CASSLVGQTQEAFF. The CDR3 bases are TGTGCCAGCAGCTTAGTCGGGCAGACACAAGAAGCTTTCTTT. The whole variable domain, filled in from reference TRBV7-2 and TRBJ1-1, reads GAGVSQSPSNKVTEKGKDVELRCDPISGHTALYWYRQSLGQGLEFLIYFQGNSAPDKSGLPSDRFSAERTGGSVSTLTIQRTQQEDSAVYLCASSLVGQTQEAFFGQGTRLTVV.

This clonotype occurred a few times. This sequence joins TRBV12-3 or TRBV12-4 and TRBJ2-1; D uncertain. Trimming removed 4 bases at V and 13 bases at J, with 14 bases between. This CDR3 has 12 amino acids. Written as DNA, the CDR3 is TGTGCCAGCAGTTCTGGAATAGGGCCCCAGTTCTTC. Translation gives CASSSGIGPQFF.

This clonotype was counted a few times. The J gene is TRBJ2-2, the V gene TRBV12-3 or TRBV12-4, with a weak D call TRBD2 (6 bases). The CDR3 contains 17 residues. Between the trimmed V and J ends, which lost 3 bases and 0 bases, there was a span of 14 bases. The CDR3 bases are TGTGCCAGCAGTTTGAGGCACCGCGGGACGAACACCGGGGAGCTGTTTTTT. It encodes CASSLRHRGTNTGELFF.

This chain uses TRBV6-1 with TRBJ2-1, with D maybe TRBD1 (6 bases). This CDR3 region has 15 residues. CDR1 and CDR2 (germline): MNHNS, SASEGT. Trimming took off 1 base at V and 1 base at J, with 8 bases between the two ends. The chain's CDR3 is CASSEVRGSYNEQFF. CDR3 DNA: TGTGCCAGCAGTGAAGTGAGGGGGTCCTACAATGAGCAGTTCTTC.

The chain uses TRBV2 and TRBJ2-1; 12 bases map to TRBD2. V lost 6 bases to trimming and J lost 13 bases; unmatched junction nucleotides: 7. CDR1 and CDR2 (germline): SNHLY, FYNNEI. The CDR3 contains 13 residues. CDR3 bases: TGTGCCAGCAGATTGACTAGCGGGAGCCTTCAGTTCTTC. As protein: CASRLTSGSLQFF.

The sample holds a few counts of this clonotype. V gene TRBV20-1 combines with J gene TRBJ2-2, with D maybe TRBD1 (5 bases). This CDR3 has 15 amino acids. The V gene's germline CDR1 is DFQATT and CDR2 SNEGSKA (reference sequence). Trimming took off 0 bases at V and 6 bases at J, with 14 bases between the two ends. The CDR3 DNA is TGCAGTGCTAGAGATGTCAGGGTTTGGGCCGGGGAGCTGTTTTTT. Translated: CSARDVRVWAGELFF.

This clonotype has more than one count but fewer than ten. This chain links TRBV2 with TRBJ1-5; no firm D call. Germline CDR1 is SNHLY and CDR2 is FYNNEI. CDR3 length: 16 residues. The V end lost 6 bases, the J end lost 1 base, and 16 bases lay between the germline ends. The CDR3 DNA is TGTGCCAGCAGCGCTTCCCGGGCCCAGAGCAATCAGCCCCAGCATTTT. This gives the protein CASSASRAQSNQPQHF.

This clonotype has more than one count but fewer than ten. The chain recombines TRBV4-2 with TRBJ2-7, with 10 bases fitting TRBD1. J lost 5 bases, V lost 4 bases, and 14 bases had no gene match. CDR3 length: 17 amino acids. CDR1 is LGHNA and CDR2 is YNFKEQ in the germline V gene. CDR3 sequence reads: CASSRPSGRDRGNEQYF. CDR3 DNA sequence: TGTGCCAGCAGCCGCCCTTCAGGAAGGGACAGGGGCAACGAGCAGTACTTC.

This clonotype was detected a few times. The V and J genes are TRBV7-3 and TRBJ2-1, with 7 bases lining up with TRBD1. Germline lookup yields CDR1 SGHTA and CDR2 FQGTGA. After removal of 1 base from V and 7 bases from J, the junction contained 7 bases not matched to a gene. This CDR3 is 15 amino acids long. The CDR3 DNA reads as TGTGCCAGCAGCTTAAGAGGGGGACAGTTAAATGAGCAGTTCTTC. This translates into CASSLRGGQLNEQFF.